The 18 T cell receptor beta chains below were found in one sample sequenced in a study. TCRdb re-called the reads with MiXCR, one entry per CDR3 protein. The sample consists of roughly 5,400 distinct CDR3 sequences, 9.5% of them appearing once. The sample was CD4+ T cells from synovial fluid. Every receptor here comes from a human donor with rheumatoid arthritis.

By share, this clonotype ranks as medium-sized. The V gene is TRBV7-8, the J gene TRBJ2-1, with a weak D call TRBD2 (6 bases). The germline gives CDR1 SGHVS, CDR2 FQNEAQ. Trimming removed 4 bases from V and 15 bases from J, with 22 bases in between. The CDR3 is 14 amino acids. This chain's CDR3 is CASSSSIMGGITFF. The CDR3 nucleotides read TGTGCCAGCAGCTCAAGTATTATGGGGGGAATTACGTTCTTC.

This clonotype turned up a few times. V is TRBV19 and J is TRBJ1-2; 7 nucleotides match TRBD1. The V gene's germline CDR1 is LNHDA and CDR2 SQIVND (reference sequence). J was trimmed by 2 bases and V by 10 bases; bases with no gene match: 10. The CDR3 consists of 14 residues. This chain's CDR3 is CATSRGGSNYGYTF. CDR3 nucleotide sequence: TGTGCCACCAGCCGAGGGGGCTCGAACTATGGCTACACCTTC.

This clonotype appeared a few times. The chain links TRBV11-2 to TRBJ2-2; possible D gene TRBD2, 7 bases. Trimming removed 3 bases at V and 7 bases at J, with 12 bases between. CDR1 is SGHAT, CDR2 FQNNGV, per germline. This CDR3 is built from 14 residues. The CDR3 DNA reads TGTGCCAGCAGCTTGAACAGGGAGGGCGGGGAGCTGTTTTTT. This gives the protein CASSLNREGGELFF.

This clonotype was seen repeatedly, ten times or more. This chain joins TRBV20-1 and TRBJ2-1; 9 bases fit TRBD2. Germline V gene lookup returns CDR1 DFQATT and CDR2 SNEGSKA (reference sequence). The CDR3 runs 14 residues. V lost 6 bases, J lost 12 bases, and 15 bases stayed unmatched. CDR3 loop: CSANEGSGRMWQFF. As DNA, the CDR3 is TGCAGTGCAAACGAAGGTAGCGGGAGAATGTGGCAGTTCTTC.

This clonotype is medium-sized within its sample. The chain recombines TRBV12-3 or TRBV12-4 with TRBJ2-3, with 8 bases lining up with TRBD1. Unmatched junction bases numbered 7, after V lost 2 bases and J lost 6 bases. The CDR3 runs 15 residues. The CDR3 bases are TGTGCCAGCAGTTTATCCGGACAGGGCTTGGATACGCAGTATTTT. Translated, it gives CASSLSGQGLDTQYF.

This clonotype is judged large (0.1 to 1%). This chain connects TRBV18 to TRBJ2-7; 11 positions match TRBD2. The V gene end was trimmed by 5 bases and the J gene end by 0 bases; junction bases not matched to a gene: 3. This CDR3 comprises 15 residues. Germline V CDR1 and CDR2: KGHSH, LQKENI. CDR3 protein: CASSTGTSGSYEQYF. CDR3 coding DNA: TGTGCCAGCTCAACCGGGACTAGCGGCTCCTACGAGCAGTACTTC.

By proportion, this clonotype is medium-sized. This chain joins TRBV18 and TRBJ2-5, with unresolved D. V shed 3 bases and J shed 0 bases, with 5 bases lying between them. The CDR3 contains 13 residues. CDR1 is KGHSH, CDR2 LQKENI, per germline. The CDR3 spells CASSPGYQETQYF. The DNA for the CDR3 is TGTGCCAGCTCACCGGGCTACCAAGAGACCCAGTACTTC.

This clonotype was picked up many times. The V call is TRBV20-1, the J call TRBJ2-3; 14 bases map to TRBD2. The germline V gene has CDR1 DFQATT and CDR2 SNEGSKA (reference sequence). This CDR3 is 15 amino acids long. The junction had 4 bases not matched to a gene; V was cut back by 3 bases and J by 5 bases. Here the CDR3 reads CSARGLAGVEDTQYF. The CDR3, as DNA: TGCAGTGCTAGGGGACTAGCGGGAGTCGAAGATACGCAGTATTTT.

In DNA, the CDR3 is TGCGCCAGCAGTGATGAAGCTAGCCCAGGCGGGGAGCAGTTCTTC. Residues: CASSDEASPGGEQFF. The chain uses TRBV10-1 and TRBJ2-1, with D perhaps TRBD2 (5 bases). This CDR3 spans 15 amino acids. Germline values: CDR1 WNHNN, CDR2 SYGVQD (reference sequence). The germline V and J ends were trimmed by 3 bases and 10 bases, with 19 bases remaining between them.

A note on this clonotype: A much more abundant neighbour one base away suggests this may be a read error. The chain combines TRBV30 with TRBJ1-3; 7 nucleotides align to TRBD1. The CDR3 loop spans 13 amino acids. Unmatched junction bases numbered 3, after V lost 1 base and J lost 6 bases. Germline CDR1 is GTSNPN and CDR2 is SVGIG (reference sequence). The CDR3 loop reads CAWSGQGENTIYF. Written as DNA, the CDR3 is TGTGCCTGGAGTGGACAGGGTGAAAACACCATATATTTT.

This clonotype has ten or more counts. The gene calls are TRBV18 and TRBJ1-5, with no clear D. The CDR3 totals 17 residues. CDR1 and CDR2 from the germline V gene are KGHSH and LQKENI. The V end was cut by 6 bases, the J end by 1 base, with 19 bases between. The DNA of the CDR3 is TGTGCCAGCTCTCGGGAGGGAGGGATTCGCAGCAATCAGCCCCAGCATTTT. The encoded protein is CASSREGGIRSNQPQHF.

This clonotype rates as medium-sized. The V gene is TRBV3-1, the J gene TRBJ2-1; D remains unclear. Trimming stripped 2 bases from V and 7 bases from J, with 12 bases between. The CDR3 extends over 14 amino acids. Germline V gene sequence: CDR1 LGHDT, CDR2 YNNKEL (reference sequence). The CDR3 sequence is CASSQTGRLNEQFF. DNA for the CDR3: TGTGCCAGCAGCCAAACCGGACGCCTAAATGAGCAGTTCTTC.

The chain joins TRBV7-9 to TRBJ2-1, with 8 bases aligning to TRBD1. The CDR3 covers 15 residues. The germline gives CDR1 SEHNR, CDR2 FQNEAQ (reference sequence). The V and J ends lost 5 bases and 4 bases, in that order; junction bases with no gene match: 7. The CDR3 region has the DNA TGTGCCAGCAGCACTGGACAGGGATTATACAATGAGCAGTTCTTC. Translation: CASSTGQGLYNEQFF.

The table lists this clonotype with many counts. The V and J genes are TRBV3-1 and TRBJ1-1; tentatively, D is TRBD1 (5 bases). Looked up from germline, CDR1 is LGHDT and CDR2 is YNNKEL (reference sequence). Trimming took off 3 bases at V and 5 bases at J, with 19 bases between the two ends. The length of the CDR3 is 16 residues. The CDR3 DNA reads as TGTGCCAGCAGCCACGATATGACAGCCTATGGGACTGAAGCTTTCTTT. Translating it yields CASSHDMTAYGTEAFF.

In its sample, this clonotype was seen many times. The chain employs TRBV20-1 and TRBJ2-1, with 7 bases lining up with TRBD2. The CDR3 covers 15 residues. Germline V gene lookup returns CDR1 DFQATT and CDR2 SNEGSKA (reference sequence). The V segment lost 3 bases and the J segment 0 bases; nucleotides outside the gene matches: 5. CDR3 DNA: TGCAGTGCTAGTGGGGGGGTGATCTCCTACAATGAGCAGTTCTTC. This translates into CSASGGVISYNEQFF.

This clonotype appeared many times. This sequence joins TRBV7-2 and TRBJ2-1, with 11 bases matching TRBD2. This CDR3 contains 14 residues. Germline V lookup: CDR1 SGHTA, CDR2 FQGNSA. Trimming removed 3 bases from V and 5 bases from J; junction bases left unmatched: 0. CDR3 coding DNA: TGTGCCAGCAGCTTGGGACTAGCGGACAATGAGCAGTTCTTC. Translating it yields CASSLGLADNEQFF. Using reference TRBV7-2 and TRBJ2-1 for the parts outside the CDR3, the full variable domain is GAGVSQSPSNKVTEKGKDVELRCDPISGHTALYWYRQSLGQGLEFLIYFQGNSAPDKSGLPSDRFSAERTGGSVSTLTIQRTQQEDSAVYLCASSLGLADNEQFFGPGTRLTVL.

This clonotype is termed medium-sized (0.01 to 0.1%). The rearrangement links TRBV19 to TRBJ2-5; the match to TRBD1 covers 8 bases. This CDR3 comprises 14 residues. V lost 3 bases and J lost 1; bases outside the gene matches: 1. Germline loops: CDR1 LNHDA, CDR2 SQIVND (reference sequence). In DNA, the CDR3 is TGTGCCAGTAGTATGGGGACAGGCCAAGAGACCCAGTACTTC. It yields the protein CASSMGTGQETQYF.

This clonotype was counted ten times or more. CDR3 residues: CASSQHAGANSPLHF. The CDR3 nucleotides are TGTGCCAGCAGTCAACATGCCGGGGCGAATTCACCCCTCCACTTT. The chain employs TRBV12-3 or TRBV12-4 and TRBJ1-6, with D perhaps matching TRBD1 (5 bases). Trimming stripped 5 bases from V and 7 bases from J, with 15 bases between. This CDR3 is built from 15 residues.